This TCR beta chain stems from a study of T cells in Graves' hyperthyroidism and ophthalmopathy. Study results and limitations: Blood also held most thyroid clonotypes expanded beyond 0.001.

Researchers amplified the TCR beta CDR3 regions from RNA transcripts. HTBI primers were employed in a first-round RT-PCR of the TCR CDR3. Using its own MiXCR run on the multiplex PCR reads, TCRdb lists one record per CDR3 protein. The profile shows about 380,000 distinct CDR3 sequences, 15% to 20% of them singletons. This clonotype occurred a few times. Its antigen remains unknown. The clonotype originates from a man between 18 and 35 years old with Graves' ophthalmopathy. Material: blood.

CDR3 amino acids: CASSRRIDPRGPGAFNQPQHF. The CDR3, as DNA: TGTGCCAGCAGCCGCCGAATCGACCCCAGGGGACCCGGCGCCTTCAATCAGCCCCAGCATTTT. V usage is TRBV12-3 or TRBV12-4 and J usage is TRBJ1-5; tentative D call: TRBD1 (6 bases). The V gene lost 6 bases and the J gene lost 3 bases, with 33 bases spanning the gap. The CDR3 covers 21 residues.